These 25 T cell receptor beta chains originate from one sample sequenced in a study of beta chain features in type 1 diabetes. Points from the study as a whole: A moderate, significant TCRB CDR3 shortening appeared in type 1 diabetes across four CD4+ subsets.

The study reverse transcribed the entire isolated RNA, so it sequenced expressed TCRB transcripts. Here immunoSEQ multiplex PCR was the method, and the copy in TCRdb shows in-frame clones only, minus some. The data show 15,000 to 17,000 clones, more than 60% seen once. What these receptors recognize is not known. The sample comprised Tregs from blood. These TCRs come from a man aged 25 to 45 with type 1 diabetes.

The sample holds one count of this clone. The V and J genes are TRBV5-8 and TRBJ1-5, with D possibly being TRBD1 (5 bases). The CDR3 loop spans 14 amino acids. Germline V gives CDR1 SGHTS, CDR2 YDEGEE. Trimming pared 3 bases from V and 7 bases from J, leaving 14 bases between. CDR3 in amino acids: CASSWEGSGQPQHF. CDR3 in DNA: TGTGCCAGCAGCTGGGAGGGGAGTGGACAGCCCCAGCATTTT.

The CDR3 sequence is CATRGPALAGELFF. CDR3 nucleotide sequence: TGTGCCACCAGGGGCCCCGCCTTGGCCGGGGAGCTGTTTTTT. The chain joins TRBV6-6 to TRBJ2-2, with D possibly TRBD1 on 6 matching bases. Germline V gives CDR1 MNHNY, CDR2 SVGAGI (reference sequence). This CDR3 spans 14 amino acids. Trimming left V 10 bases short and J 6 bases short, with 18 bases between.

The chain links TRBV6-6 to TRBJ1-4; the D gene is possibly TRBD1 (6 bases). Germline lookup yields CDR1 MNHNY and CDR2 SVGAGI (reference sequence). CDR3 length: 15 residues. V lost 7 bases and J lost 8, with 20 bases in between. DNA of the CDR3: TGTGCCAGCATCTCAGCGGGGGCAGTAGGAGAAAAACTGTTTTTT. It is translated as CASISAGAVGEKLFF.

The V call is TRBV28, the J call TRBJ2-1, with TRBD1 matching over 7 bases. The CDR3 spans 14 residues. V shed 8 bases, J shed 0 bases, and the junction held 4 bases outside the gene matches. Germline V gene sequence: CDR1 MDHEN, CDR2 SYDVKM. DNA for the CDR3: TGTGCCAGCGGACAGGCCAGCTCCTACAATGAGCAGTTCTTC. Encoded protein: CASGQASSYNEQFF.

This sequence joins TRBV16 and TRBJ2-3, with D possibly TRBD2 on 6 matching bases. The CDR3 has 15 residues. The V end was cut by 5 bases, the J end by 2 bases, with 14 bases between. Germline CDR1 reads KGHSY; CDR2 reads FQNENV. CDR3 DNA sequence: TGTGCCAGCAGCGAAATCGGGGGTCCCACAGATACGCAGTATTTT. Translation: CASSEIGGPTDTQYF.

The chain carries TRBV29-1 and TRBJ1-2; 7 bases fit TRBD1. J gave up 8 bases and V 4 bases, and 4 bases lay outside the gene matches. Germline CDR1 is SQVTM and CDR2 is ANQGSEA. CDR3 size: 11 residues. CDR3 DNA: TGCAGCGTTGCGGGGACAGACGGCTACACCTTC. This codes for CSVAGTDGYTF.

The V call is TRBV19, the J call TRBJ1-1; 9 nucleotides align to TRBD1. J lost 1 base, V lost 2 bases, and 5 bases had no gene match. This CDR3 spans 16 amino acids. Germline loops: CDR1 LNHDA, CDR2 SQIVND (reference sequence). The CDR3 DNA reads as TGTGCCAGTAGTATACTCCGACAGGGGGGGAACACTGAAGCTTTCTTT. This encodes CASSILRQGGNTEAFF.

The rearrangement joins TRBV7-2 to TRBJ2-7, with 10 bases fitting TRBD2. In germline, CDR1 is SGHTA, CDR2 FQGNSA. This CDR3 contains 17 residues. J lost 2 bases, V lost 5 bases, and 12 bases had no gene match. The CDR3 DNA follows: TGTGCCAGCAGCACGCGTCCGGGACTAGCGACTACCTACGAGCAGTACTTC. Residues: CASSTRPGLATTYEQYF.

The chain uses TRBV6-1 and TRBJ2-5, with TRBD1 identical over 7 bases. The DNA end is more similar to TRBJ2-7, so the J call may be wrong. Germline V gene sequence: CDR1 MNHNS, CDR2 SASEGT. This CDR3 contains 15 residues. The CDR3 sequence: CASSPEQGRPHEQYF. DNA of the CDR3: TGTGCCAGTAGTCCAGAACAGGGGCGTCCCCACGAGCAGTACTTC.

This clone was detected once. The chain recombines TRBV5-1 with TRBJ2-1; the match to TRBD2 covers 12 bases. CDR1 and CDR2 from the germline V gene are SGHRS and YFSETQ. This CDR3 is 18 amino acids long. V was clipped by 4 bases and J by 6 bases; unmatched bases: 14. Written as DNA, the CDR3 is TGCGCCAGCAGCGACCTAGCGGGAGGGCCTAGTAGTGCCAATGAGCAGTTCTTC. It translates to CASSDLAGGPSSANEQFF.

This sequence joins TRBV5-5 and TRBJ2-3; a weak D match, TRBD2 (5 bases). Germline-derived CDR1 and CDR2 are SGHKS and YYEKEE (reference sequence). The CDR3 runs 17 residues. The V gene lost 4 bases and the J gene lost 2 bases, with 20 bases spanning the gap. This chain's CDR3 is CASSLIPLGVITDTQYF. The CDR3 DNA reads TGTGCCAGCAGCCTCATCCCCTTGGGAGTTATCACAGATACGCAGTATTTT.

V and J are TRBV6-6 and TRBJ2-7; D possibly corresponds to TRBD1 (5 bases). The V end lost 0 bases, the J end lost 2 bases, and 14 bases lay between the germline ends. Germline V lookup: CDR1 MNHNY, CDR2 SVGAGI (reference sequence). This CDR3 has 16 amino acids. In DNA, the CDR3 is TGTGCCAGCAGTTACTCCCCGCGTGGCAGGGCCTACGAGCAGTACTTC. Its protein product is CASSYSPRGRAYEQYF.

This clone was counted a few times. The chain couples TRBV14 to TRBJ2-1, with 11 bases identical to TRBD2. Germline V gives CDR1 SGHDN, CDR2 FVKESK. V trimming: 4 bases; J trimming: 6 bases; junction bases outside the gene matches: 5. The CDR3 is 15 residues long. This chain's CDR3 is CASSRFSGRANEQFF. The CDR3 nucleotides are TGTGCCAGCAGCCGATTTAGCGGGAGGGCCAATGAGCAGTTCTTC.

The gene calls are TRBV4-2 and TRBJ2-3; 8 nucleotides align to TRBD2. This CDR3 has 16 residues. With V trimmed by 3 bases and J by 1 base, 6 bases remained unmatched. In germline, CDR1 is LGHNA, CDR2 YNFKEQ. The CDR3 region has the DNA TGTGCCAGCAGCCAGGCCCGAGCGGGGGGCACAGATACGCAGTATTTT. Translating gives CASSQARAGGTDTQYF.

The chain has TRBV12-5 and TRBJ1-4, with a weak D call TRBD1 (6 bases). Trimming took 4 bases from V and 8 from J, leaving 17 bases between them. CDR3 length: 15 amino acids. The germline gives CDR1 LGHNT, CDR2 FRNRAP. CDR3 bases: TGTGCTAGTGGTTCAGCATTTCCCGACAGGGAAAAACTGTTTTTT. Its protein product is CASGSAFPDREKLFF.

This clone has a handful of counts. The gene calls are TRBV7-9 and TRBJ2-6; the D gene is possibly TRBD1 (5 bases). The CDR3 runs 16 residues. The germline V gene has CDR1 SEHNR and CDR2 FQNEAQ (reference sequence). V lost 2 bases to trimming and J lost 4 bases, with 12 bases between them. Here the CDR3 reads CASSLLGVLGANVLTF. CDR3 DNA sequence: TGTGCCAGCAGCTTATTAGGGGTTCTCGGGGCCAACGTCCTGACTTTC. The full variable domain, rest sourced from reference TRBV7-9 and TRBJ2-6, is DTGVSQNPRHKITKRGQNVTFRCDPISEHNRLYWYRQTLGQGPEFLTYFQNEAQLEKSRLLSDRFSAERPKGSFSTLEIQRTEQGDSAMYLCASSLLGVLGANVLTFGAGSRLTVL.

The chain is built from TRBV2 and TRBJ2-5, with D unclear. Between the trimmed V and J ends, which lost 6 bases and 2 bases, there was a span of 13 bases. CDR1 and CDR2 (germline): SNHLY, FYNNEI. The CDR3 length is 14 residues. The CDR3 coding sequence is TGTGCCAGCAGGGCGGCGAAATTACAAGAGACCCAGTACTTC. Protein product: CASRAAKLQETQYF.

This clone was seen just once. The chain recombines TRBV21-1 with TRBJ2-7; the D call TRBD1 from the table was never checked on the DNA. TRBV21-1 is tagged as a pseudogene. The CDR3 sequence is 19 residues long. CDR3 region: CASSNNSSPRGKGIQEQYF. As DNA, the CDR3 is TGTGCCAGCAGCAATAATTCTTCGCCGAGGGGGAAGGGAATACAGGAGCAGTACTTC.

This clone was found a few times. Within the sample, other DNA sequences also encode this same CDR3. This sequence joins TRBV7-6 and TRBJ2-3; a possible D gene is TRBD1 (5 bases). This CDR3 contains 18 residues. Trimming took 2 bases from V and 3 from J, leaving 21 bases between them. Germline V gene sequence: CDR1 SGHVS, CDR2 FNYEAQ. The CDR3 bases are TGTGCCAGCAGCTTACGGATCGGCGGCACCCAGGGAACAGATACGCAGTATTTT. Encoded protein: CASSLRIGGTQGTDTQYF.

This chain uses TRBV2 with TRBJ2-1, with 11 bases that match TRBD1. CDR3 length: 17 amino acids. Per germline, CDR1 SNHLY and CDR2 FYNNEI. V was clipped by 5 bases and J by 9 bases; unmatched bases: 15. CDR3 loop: CASSFNLGQGATVEQFF. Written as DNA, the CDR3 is TGTGCCAGCAGTTTTAACCTCGGACAGGGGGCTACGGTTGAGCAGTTCTTC.

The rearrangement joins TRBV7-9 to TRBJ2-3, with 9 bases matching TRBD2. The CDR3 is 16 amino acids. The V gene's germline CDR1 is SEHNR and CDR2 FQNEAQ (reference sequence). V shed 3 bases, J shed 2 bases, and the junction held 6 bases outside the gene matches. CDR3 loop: CASSFRLADLTDTQYF. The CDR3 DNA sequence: TGTGCCAGCAGCTTTAGACTAGCGGATCTCACAGATACGCAGTATTTT.

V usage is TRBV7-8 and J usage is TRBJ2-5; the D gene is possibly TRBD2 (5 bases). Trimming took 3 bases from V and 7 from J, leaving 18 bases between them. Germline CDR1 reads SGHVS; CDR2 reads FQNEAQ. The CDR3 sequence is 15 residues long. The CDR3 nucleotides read TGTGCCAGCAGCTTCCCTCAAGCGGCCCTTGCGACCCAGTACTTC. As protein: CASSFPQAALATQYF.

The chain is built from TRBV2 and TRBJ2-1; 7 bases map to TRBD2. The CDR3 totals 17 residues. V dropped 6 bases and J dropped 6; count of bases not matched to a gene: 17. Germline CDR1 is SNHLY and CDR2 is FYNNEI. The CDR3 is CASRPPGGAGRGNEQFF. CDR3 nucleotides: TGTGCCAGCAGGCCACCCGGGGGAGCGGGAAGGGGCAATGAGCAGTTCTTC.

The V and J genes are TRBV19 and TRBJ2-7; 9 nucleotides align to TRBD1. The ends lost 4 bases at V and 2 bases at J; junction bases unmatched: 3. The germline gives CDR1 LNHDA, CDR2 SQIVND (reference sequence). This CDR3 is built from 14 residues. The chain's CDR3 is CASSRTGVAYEQYF. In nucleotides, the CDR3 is TGTGCCAGTAGTAGGACAGGGGTTGCCTACGAGCAGTACTTC. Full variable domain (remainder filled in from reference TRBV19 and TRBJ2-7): DGGITQSPKYLFRKEGQNVTLSCEQNLNHDAMYWYRQDPGQGLRLIYYSQIVNDFQKGDIAEGYSVSREKKESFPLTVTSAQKNPTAFYLCASSRTGVAYEQYFGPGTRLTVT.

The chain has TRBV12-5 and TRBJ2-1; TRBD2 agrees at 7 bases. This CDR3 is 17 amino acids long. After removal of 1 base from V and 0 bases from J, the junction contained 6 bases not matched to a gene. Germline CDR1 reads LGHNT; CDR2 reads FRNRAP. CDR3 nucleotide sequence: TGTGCTAGTGGTTTGGCCCAGCGGGGTAGCTCCTACAATGAGCAGTTCTTC. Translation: CASGLAQRGSSYNEQFF.